This passage covers 23 T cell receptor beta chains from one sample sequenced in a study of cytomegalovirus exposure and HLA in healthy donors. The assay was immunoSEQ multiplex PCR, and TCRdb's table has in-frame clones only and misses some. The sample has over 45,000 clones, approximately 94% seen once; the top ten hold around 1.1%. The sample comprised PBMCs. The receptors derive from a man aged 18-30 years in good health and CMV-seronegative.

The rearrangement links TRBV23-1 to TRBJ2-4; 7 nucleotides match TRBD1. TRBV23-1 is filed as an ORF, its function uncertain. This CDR3 region has 14 residues. Trimming removed 4 bases from V and 7 bases from J; junction bases left unmatched: 7. DNA for the CDR3: TGCGCCAGCAGTCCTGCGACAGGGTTGAACATTCAGTACTTC. It encodes CASSPATGLNIQYF.

J is TRBJ2-1 and V is TRBV27; D possibly corresponds to TRBD2 (6 bases). The V end lost 10 bases, the J end lost 5 bases, and 18 bases lay between the germline ends. Germline values: CDR1 MNHEY, CDR2 SMNVEV (reference sequence). This CDR3 region has 14 residues. This CDR3 reads CATRGVGFHNEQFF. CDR3 DNA sequence: TGTGCCACCCGCGGGGTGGGATTCCACAATGAGCAGTTCTTC.

V is TRBV28 and J is TRBJ1-1; TRBD1 agrees at 8 bases. The germline CDR1 and CDR2 sequences are MDHEN and SYDVKM. The CDR3 extends over 15 amino acids. J gave up 7 bases and V 4 bases, and 11 bases lay outside the gene matches. The CDR3 sequence: CASSYAGQGGDEAFF. For the CDR3, the DNA is TGTGCCAGCAGTTATGCAGGACAGGGAGGTGATGAAGCTTTCTTT.

V and J are TRBV19 and TRBJ2-2; TRBD1 agrees at 9 bases. V shed 7 bases and J 3 bases; nucleotides not matched to a gene: 3. In germline, CDR1 is LNHDA, CDR2 SQIVND (reference sequence). There are 14 residues in the CDR3. In DNA, the CDR3 is TGTGCCAGTATGCGGGACAGGGACACCGGGGAGCTGTTTTTT. It codes for CASMRDRDTGELFF. The full variable domain, rest sourced from reference TRBV19 and TRBJ2-2, is DGGITQSPKYLFRKEGQNVTLSCEQNLNHDAMYWYRQDPGQGLRLIYYSQIVNDFQKGDIAEGYSVSREKKESFPLTVTSAQKNPTAFYLCASMRDRDTGELFFGEGSRLTVL.

The chain combines TRBV6-5 with TRBJ2-7; TRBD2 matches at 9 bases. The CDR3 is made up of 14 amino acids. V lost 6 bases, J lost 2 bases, and 5 bases stayed unmatched. Germline CDR1 MNHEY, CDR2 SVGAGI. The CDR3 spells CASSPGTSPYEQYF. CDR3 in DNA: TGTGCCAGCAGCCCCGGGACTAGCCCCTACGAGCAGTACTTC.

A single count supports this clone. The chain joins TRBV19 to TRBJ2-7; TRBD2 matches at 7 bases. J was trimmed by 2 bases and V by 6 bases; bases with no gene match: 10. The CDR3 runs to 15 residues. Germline values: CDR1 LNHDA, CDR2 SQIVND (reference sequence). The CDR3 DNA follows: TGTGCCAGTAGCCGCGGGGCGGGAGAAACCTACGAGCAGTACTTC. This encodes CASSRGAGETYEQYF.

This chain uses TRBV7-9 with TRBJ2-1, with 7 bases lining up with TRBD2. Germline CDR1 reads SEHNR; CDR2 reads FQNEAQ (reference sequence). The CDR3 is 14 residues long. V lost 7 bases, J lost 3 bases, and 6 bases stayed unmatched. The CDR3 protein is CASKSGGIYNEQFF. The CDR3 DNA is TGTGCCAGCAAGTCGGGAGGAATCTACAATGAGCAGTTCTTC.

The chain joins TRBV25-1 to TRBJ2-1; no definite D call. Germline V gene sequence: CDR1 MGHDK, CDR2 SYGVNS. Trimming took off 3 bases at V and 7 bases at J, with 4 bases between the two ends. CDR3 size: 11 residues. CDR3 coding DNA: TGTGCCAGCAGTGACAGAAATGAGCAGTTCTTC. It specifies CASSDRNEQFF.

Written as DNA, the CDR3 is TGCGCCAGCAGCCCGGGACAGATCCTCTCCTACGAGCAGTACTTC. As protein: CASSPGQILSYEQYF. V usage is TRBV5-1 and J usage is TRBJ2-7; 7 nucleotides align to TRBD1. Germline V gives CDR1 SGHRS, CDR2 YFSETQ. This CDR3 comprises 15 residues. The V gene end was trimmed by 4 bases and the J gene end by 0 bases; junction bases not matched to a gene: 7.

The CDR3 sequence: CASSNGQGQETQYF. The CDR3 DNA follows: TGTGCCAGCAGCAACGGACAGGGGCAAGAGACCCAGTACTTC. This chain connects TRBV27 to TRBJ2-5; 9 nucleotides line up with TRBD1. V shed 6 bases, J shed 2 bases, and the junction held 4 bases outside the gene matches. Germline lookup yields CDR1 MNHEY and CDR2 SMNVEV (reference sequence). The CDR3 totals 14 residues.

V usage is TRBV25-1 and J usage is TRBJ1-4; D call uncertain. Germline CDR1 and CDR2: MGHDK and SYGVNS. The CDR3 runs to 16 residues. V was clipped by 0 bases and J by 6 bases, with 14 bases between them. The DNA of the CDR3 is TGTGCCAGCAGTGAATATATCGGGTATGAGGATGAAAAACTGTTTTTT. This encodes CASSEYIGYEDEKLFF.

This CDR3 is CATSKLLAGVGETQYF. The CDR3, as DNA: TGTGCCACCAGCAAGTTACTAGCGGGAGTGGGGGAGACCCAGTACTTC. V is TRBV15 and J is TRBJ2-5, with 11 bases matching TRBD2. The CDR3 extends over 16 amino acids. Per the germline V gene, CDR1 is LNHNV and CDR2 is YYDKDF (reference sequence). The trim removed 4 bases at V and 5 bases at J, leaving 9 bases unmatched.

The J gene is TRBJ2-3, the V gene TRBV28; weak D call: TRBD2 (6 bases). Germline V CDR1 and CDR2: MDHEN, SYDVKM. V was pared by 8 bases and J by 5 bases, with 14 bases between. The CDR3 has 13 amino acids. The CDR3, as DNA: TGTGCCAGCTCCCATGGAGGGGAAGATACGCAGTATTTT. Translating gives CASSHGGEDTQYF.

The chain links TRBV7-3 to TRBJ2-1; 7 nucleotides align to TRBD2. The length of the CDR3 is 14 residues. Germline values: CDR1 SGHTA, CDR2 FQGTGA. V lost 2 bases and J lost 2; bases outside the gene matches: 0. CDR3: CASSLAGAYNEQFF. CDR3 coding DNA: TGTGCCAGCAGCTTAGCGGGAGCCTACAATGAGCAGTTCTTC.

The DNA of the CDR3 is TGTGCCAGCAGCACTCCTTATGAGCAGTTCTTC. Its protein is CASSTPYEQFF. This chain joins TRBV28 and TRBJ2-1; D is uncertain. CDR3 length equals 11 residues. Trimming stripped 6 bases from V and 8 bases from J, with 8 bases between. The V gene's germline CDR1 is MDHEN and CDR2 SYDVKM.

This clone was found once. This chain uses TRBV12-2 with TRBJ1-2. TRBV12-2 is a pseudogene locus. This CDR3 comprises 20 residues. CDR3 amino acids: CASRPARGQGAGGGLYGYTF. CDR3 nucleotide sequence: TGTGCAAGTCGCCCCGCTAGGGGGCAGGGGGCGGGAGGGGGGTTATATGGCTACACCTTC.

J is TRBJ2-7 and V is TRBV27, with D possibly being TRBD2 (6 bases). Germline V gene data show CDR1 as MNHEY and CDR2 as SMNVEV (reference sequence). The CDR3 is 13 amino acids. Trimming removed 5 bases at V and 3 bases at J, with 11 bases between. CDR3 in DNA: TGTGCCAGCAGTCCCCAGGGAGGCTACGAGCAGTACTTC. Protein sequence: CASSPQGGYEQYF.

V and J are TRBV7-2 and TRBJ2-5; no clear D. V lost 1 base and J lost 1, with 7 bases in between. Germline CDR1 and CDR2: SGHTA and FQGNSA. The CDR3 consists of 14 residues. CDR3 residues: CASSLGYSQETQYF. The CDR3 DNA follows: TGTGCCAGCAGCTTAGGTTACAGCCAAGAGACCCAGTACTTC.

The V gene is TRBV25-1, the J gene TRBJ2-1; 12 bases agree with TRBD2. Trimming took 6 bases from V and 5 from J; bases not matched to a gene: 11. Germline loops: CDR1 MGHDK, CDR2 SYGVNS. The CDR3 consists of 17 residues. Here the CDR3 reads CASRWNSGLAGHNEQFF. The CDR3 DNA is TGTGCCAGCAGGTGGAACTCGGGACTAGCGGGCCACAATGAGCAGTTCTTC.

The chain joins TRBV5-6 to TRBJ2-1, with a weak D call TRBD2 (5 bases). This CDR3 is 14 amino acids long. The germline CDR1 and CDR2 sequences are SGHDT and YYEEEE. The germline V and J ends were trimmed by 1 base and 6 bases, with 11 bases remaining between them. The CDR3: CASSLLAYPNEQFF. DNA of the CDR3: TGTGCCAGCAGCTTGCTAGCCTACCCCAATGAGCAGTTCTTC.

The chain couples TRBV6-5 to TRBJ1-5; unclear D gene. The CDR3 consists of 11 residues. V gave up 6 bases and J gave up 5 bases, with 5 bases separating them. CDR1 is MNHEY and CDR2 is SVGAGI in the germline V gene. DNA for the CDR3: TGTGCCAGCAGGAGTGATCAGCCCCAGCATTTT. It encodes CASRSDQPQHF.

The V call is TRBV4-3, the J call TRBJ2-2, with a possible D match to TRBD2 (6 bases). This CDR3 is 17 amino acids long. Germline V gene lookup returns CDR1 LGHNA and CDR2 YSLEER. With 1 base removed from V and 2 bases from J, the gap between germline ends came to 14 bases. The CDR3 protein is CASSQGASELNTGELFF. The CDR3 DNA is TGCGCCAGCAGCCAAGGAGCTAGCGAGCTAAACACCGGGGAGCTGTTTTTT.

The chain is built from TRBV7-2 and TRBJ1-4; no firm D call. The CDR3 runs to 16 residues. V dropped 1 base and J dropped 1 base, with 10 bases sitting between them. Germline V lookup: CDR1 SGHTA, CDR2 FQGNSA. The DNA for the CDR3 is TGTGCCAGCAGCTTAGACTTCGGGAGAACTAATGAAAAACTGTTTTTT. Protein sequence: CASSLDFGRTNEKLFF.